Listed below are T cell receptor beta chains from one sample, sequenced in a study of cytomegalovirus exposure and HLA in healthy donors. Measured with immunoSEQ multiplex PCR; TCRdb has only the in-frame clones, and not every one. The sample shows 150,000 or so clones, roughly 74% of them seen only once. The sample comprised PBMCs. The receptors shown here come from a male donor in good health and CMV-seronegative. CDR3s include the opening cysteine and the closing phenylalanine or tryptophan. D genes are given only for firm matches. The size entry is marked missing in some rows and otherwise reads once, few, many or a size class.

d_call j_call v_call clone_size cdr3_aa cdr3_nt
TRBD2 TRBJ2-1 TRBV5-1 NA CASSLSRERWDEQFF TGCGCCAGCAGCTTGTCGCGGGAGAGGTGGGATGAGCAGTTCTTC
NA TRBJ1-2 TRBV27 NA CASSPQAYYGYTF TGTGCCAGCAGCCCACAGGCATACTATGGCTACACCTTC
TRBD2 TRBJ2-2 TRBV4-3 once CASSQGLAATRSTGELFF TGCGCCAGCAGCCAGGGACTAGCCGCAACCCGGAGCACCGGGGAGCTGTTTTTT
NA TRBJ2-5 TRBV7-9 NA CASSLVGAQETQYF TGTGCCAGCAGCTTAGTGGGGGCCCAAGAGACCCAGTACTTC
NA TRBJ2-5 TRBV21-1 NA CASIKSPTGAYQETQYF TGTGCCAGCATAAAAAGTCCCACAGGTGCGTACCAAGAGACCCAGTACTTC
NA TRBJ2-7 TRBV6-5 NA CASRGTGAYEQYF TGTGCCAGCAGGGGGACTGGTGCCTACGAGCAGTACTTC
NA TRBJ2-7 TRBV6-6 once CASSYRSGGPYYEQYF TGTGCCAGCAGTTACAGGTCAGGCGGGCCCTACTACGAGCAGTACTTC
NA TRBJ1-2 TRBV27 NA CASSLSAGGLSNYGYTF TGTGCCAGCAGTTTATCGGCGGGGGGTCTGAGTAACTATGGCTACACCTTC
NA TRBJ2-7 TRBV29-1 NA CSVEESSYEQYF TGCAGCGTTGAGGAGAGCTCCTACGAGCAGTACTTC
NA TRBJ2-5 TRBV6-5 NA CASSEVPSSKTQYF TGTGCCAGCAGCGAAGTCCCTAGCAGTAAGACCCAGTACTTC
NA TRBJ2-4 TRBV7-2 once CASNPGVVNIQYF TGTGCCAGCAACCCAGGGGTGGTGAACATTCAGTACTTC
TRBD1 TRBJ2-7 TRBV7-2 NA CASSLRQGKSSYEQYF TGTGCCAGCAGCCTACGACAGGGCAAGAGCTCCTACGAGCAGTACTTC
NA TRBJ1-1 TRBV7-2 few CASSSTGVVTEAFF TGTGCCAGCAGCTCCACCGGGGTCGTCACTGAAGCTTTCTTT
NA TRBJ1-1 TRBV5-4 NA CASSLGGVATEAFF TGTGCCAGCAGCTTGGGGGGGGTGGCAACTGAAGCTTTCTTT
NA TRBJ1-1 TRBV30 NA CAWMEDRWNTEAFF TGTGCCTGGATGGAAGACAGGTGGAACACTGAAGCTTTCTTT
NA TRBJ2-6 TRBV25-1 NA CASSGSRGGGANVLTF TGTGCCAGCAGTGGGTCGAGGGGAGGTGGGGCCAACGTCCTGACTTTC
NA TRBJ1-2 TRBV11-2 NA CASSSSDRNYGYTF TGTGCCAGCAGCTCATCCGACAGGAACTATGGCTACACCTTC
TRBD1 TRBJ1-2 TRBV4-1 NA CASSQMGQGRGYTF TGCGCCAGCAGCCAGATGGGACAGGGAAGGGGCTACACCTTC
NA TRBJ2-3 TRBV9 NA CASSVTVTDTQYF TGTGCCAGCAGCGTAACGGTCACAGATACGCAGTATTTT
TRBD1 TRBJ2-7 TRBV11-3 NA CASSAGQGDTYEQYF TGTGCCAGCAGCGCGGGACAGGGGGACACCTACGAGCAGTACTTC
TRBD2 TRBJ2-5 TRBV7-9 NA CASSLRLGLAGVEETQYF TGTGCCAGCAGCCTCCGCCTCGGACTAGCGGGAGTGGAAGAGACCCAGTACTTC
TRBD2 TRBJ2-7 TRBV28 NA CASSYSGREYEQYF TGTGCCAGCAGTTATAGCGGGAGGGAATACGAGCAGTACTTC
NA TRBJ2-3 TRBV9 NA CASSVAQLDTQYF TGTGCCAGCAGCGTAGCTCAGTTAGATACGCAGTATTTT
TRBD2 TRBJ2-5 TRBV29-1 NA CSVDGAASGRAWETQYF TGCAGCGTCGATGGAGCGGCTAGCGGGAGGGCCTGGGAGACCCAGTACTTC
NA TRBJ1-4 TRBV19 NA CASQQGPNYATNEKLFF TGTGCCAGCCAGCAGGGTCCTAATTATGCAACTAATGAAAAACTGTTTTTT
TRBD2 TRBJ2-5 TRBV5-1 NA CASSLAPSGNLQETQYF TGCGCCAGCAGCTTGGCACCTAGCGGGAACCTTCAAGAGACCCAGTACTTC
TRBD1 TRBJ2-2 TRBV7-9 few CASSVGQGKNTGELFF TGTGCCAGCAGCGTAGGACAGGGGAAGAACACCGGGGAGCTGTTTTTT
NA TRBJ2-1 TRBV7-9 NA CASSHGQYNEQFF TGTGCCAGCAGCCACGGACAGTACAATGAGCAGTTCTTC
TRBD1 TRBJ1-5 TRBV4-2 NA CASSQSRGQSNQPQHF TGTGCCAGCAGCCAAAGTAGGGGACAGAGCAATCAGCCCCAGCATTTT
NA TRBJ2-7 TRBV19 NA CASSPGTLYEQYF TGTGCCAGTAGCCCCGGGACACTTTACGAGCAGTACTTC
TRBD2 TRBJ2-7 TRBV7-8 NA CASSLDGGRSAEQYF TGTGCCAGCAGCTTAGACGGCGGGAGAAGTGCCGAGCAGTACTTC
TRBD2 TRBJ2-7 TRBV19 NA CASSSKRGGNSYEQYF TGTGCCAGTAGTAGCAAGCGGGGGGGCAACTCCTACGAGCAGTACTTC
NA TRBJ2-2 TRBV14 few CASSHQGLNTGELFF TGTGCCAGCAGCCATCAGGGCCTAAACACCGGGGAGCTGTTTTTT
TRBD1 TRBJ1-5 TRBV28 few CASRRTGGNQPQHF TGTGCCAGCAGGCGGACAGGGGGCAATCAGCCCCAGCATTTT
NA TRBJ2-2 TRBV29-1 few CSVENRATGELFF TGCAGCGTTGAAAACAGGGCAACCGGGGAGCTGTTTTTT
TRBD1 TRBJ1-2 TRBV6-1 NA CASSVHRDREAF TGTGCCAGCAGTGTCCACCGGGACAGGGAGGCCTTC
TRBD2 TRBJ2-5 TRBV7-2 NA CASSQTSGGTLQTQYF TGTGCCAGCAGCCAAACTAGCGGGGGGACACTACAGACCCAGTACTTC
TRBD1 TRBJ1-1 TRBV5-4 NA CASTGQGSTEAFF TGTGCCAGCACCGGACAGGGTTCCACTGAAGCTTTCTTT
TRBD1 TRBJ2-2 TRBV6-1 NA CASNRDRGGTGELFF TGTGCCAGCAATAGGGACAGGGGGGGCACCGGGGAGCTGTTTTTT
NA TRBJ2-3 TRBV9 NA CASSVTSTDTQYF TGTGCCAGCAGCGTGACTAGTACAGATACGCAGTATTTT
NA TRBJ2-4 TRBV27 NA CASSLQNGANIQYF TGTGCCAGCAGTTTGCAGAATGGGGCAAACATTCAGTACTTC
NA TRBJ2-1 TRBV5-6 NA CASSLGQSYNEQFF TGTGCCAGCAGCTTGGGCCAGTCCTACAATGAGCAGTTCTTC
TRBD1 TRBJ1-6 TRBV2 few CASSEKDDRGPNSPLHF TGTGCCAGCAGTGAAAAGGACGACAGGGGGCCGAATTCACCCCTCCACTTT
NA TRBJ1-2 TRBV28 NA CASRAQGRGYTF TGTGCCAGCAGGGCCCAAGGGAGAGGCTACACCTTC
TRBD2 TRBJ2-1 TRBV14 NA CASSQPRRASGDSEQFF TGTGCCAGCAGCCAACCCCGGCGGGCTAGCGGGGATTCAGAGCAGTTCTTC
TRBD1 TRBJ2-1 TRBV19 few CASSIGQGAYNEQFF TGTGCCAGTAGTATAGGTCAGGGGGCCTACAATGAGCAGTTCTTC
NA TRBJ2-1 TRBV7-9 NA CASSSTESSYNEQFF TGTGCCAGCAGCTCTACGGAGAGCTCCTACAATGAGCAGTTCTTC
NA TRBJ2-7 TRBV7-9 NA CSSSLPGATYEQYF TGTTCCAGCAGCTTGCCTGGGGCAACCTACGAGCAGTACTTC
NA TRBJ2-3 TRBV30 NA CAWGAGVIGDTQYF TGTGCCTGGGGGGCAGGGGTAATAGGAGATACGCAGTATTTT
NA TRBJ2-6 TRBV11-1 NA CASSQGPGQLNVLTF TGTGCCAGCAGCCAAGGCCCGGGACAATTAAACGTCCTGACTTTC
TRBD2 TRBJ2-1 TRBV4-1 NA CASSQGTSGHNEQFF TGCGCCAGCAGCCAAGGGACTAGCGGACACAATGAGCAGTTCTTC